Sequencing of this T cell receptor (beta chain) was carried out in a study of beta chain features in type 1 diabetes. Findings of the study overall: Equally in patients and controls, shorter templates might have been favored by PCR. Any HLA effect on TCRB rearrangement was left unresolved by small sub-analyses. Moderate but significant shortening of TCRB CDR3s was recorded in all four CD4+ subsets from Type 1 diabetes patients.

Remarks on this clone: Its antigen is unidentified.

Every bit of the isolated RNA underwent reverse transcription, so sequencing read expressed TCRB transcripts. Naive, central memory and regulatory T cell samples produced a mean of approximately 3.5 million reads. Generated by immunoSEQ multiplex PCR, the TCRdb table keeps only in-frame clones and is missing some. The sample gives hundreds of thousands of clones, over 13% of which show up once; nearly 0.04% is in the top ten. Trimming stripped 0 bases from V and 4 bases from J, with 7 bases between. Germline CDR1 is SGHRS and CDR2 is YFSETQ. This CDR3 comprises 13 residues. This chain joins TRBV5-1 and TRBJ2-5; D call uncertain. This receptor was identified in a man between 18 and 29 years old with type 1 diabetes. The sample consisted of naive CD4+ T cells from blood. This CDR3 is CASSLGYRETQYF. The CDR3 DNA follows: TGCGCCAGCAGCTTGGGCTACCGAGAGACCCAGTACTTC.